Shown below are 22 T cell receptor beta chains from a single sample sequenced in a study of blood T cell repertoires in COVID-19 (dated by TCRdb to 2020 to 2022). The library was made by the immunoSEQ multiplex PCR assay. Here the immuneACCESS table is served through TCRdb, limited to in-frame sequences with V and J called. Missing clones are a known gap in these copies; in checked studies unresolved V genes cover under half, and the rest lacks a known reason. The sample profile shows fewer than 45,000 clones; approximately 80% of them were found once. More than 13% of the sample belongs to the ten largest clones. Sequenced material: peripheral blood. The receptors shown here come from a human donor in a cohort sampled during active COVID-19.

This chain uses TRBV6-5 with TRBJ1-2; D unclear. CDR1 MNHEY and CDR2 SVGAGI come from the germline V gene. The germline V and J ends were trimmed by 4 bases and 4 bases, with 13 bases remaining between them. The CDR3 has 14 amino acids. The CDR3 loop reads CASSLGRQAYGYTF. CDR3 DNA: TGTGCCAGCAGTTTAGGCAGGCAGGCCTATGGCTACACCTTC.

This clone has just a few counts. The chain couples TRBV19 to TRBJ1-1; no clear D. This CDR3 has 13 residues. V was clipped by 3 bases and J by 6 bases, with 11 bases between them. The germline V gene encodes CDR1 LNHDA and CDR2 SQIVND (reference sequence). This CDR3 reads CASSINPSAEAFF. The CDR3 region has the DNA TGTGCCAGTAGTATTAACCCAAGCGCTGAAGCTTTCTTT. Drawing the rest from reference TRBV19 and TRBJ1-1, the complete variable domain is DGGITQSPKYLFRKEGQNVTLSCEQNLNHDAMYWYRQDPGQGLRLIYYSQIVNDFQKGDIAEGYSVSREKKESFPLTVTSAQKNPTAFYLCASSINPSAEAFFGQGTRLTVV.

V is TRBV6-1 and J is TRBJ2-7, with 10 bases that match TRBD1. V shed 1 base and J 3 bases; nucleotides not matched to a gene: 0. The CDR3 is 14 residues long. Germline V gene lookup returns CDR1 MNHNS and CDR2 SASEGT. The CDR3 DNA reads as TGTGCCAGCAGTGAAGGGACAGGGGGCTACGAGCAGTACTTC. It encodes CASSEGTGGYEQYF.

The chain uses TRBV10-3 and TRBJ2-5; TRBD1 is a possible D gene (5 bases). Germline-derived CDR1 and CDR2 are ENHRY and SYGVKD. Trimming removed 0 bases at V and 5 bases at J, with 13 bases between. This CDR3 has 15 amino acids. The CDR3 DNA sequence: TGTGCCATCAGTGAGTCTCAGGCGGCAGGGGAGACCCAGTACTTC. Residues: CAISESQAAGETQYF.

The chain carries TRBV7-9 and TRBJ1-1; 7 bases fit TRBD1. The germline V gene encodes CDR1 SEHNR and CDR2 FQNEAQ (reference sequence). With V trimmed by 6 bases and J by 5 bases, 9 bases remained unmatched. The CDR3 length is 14 residues. CDR3 nucleotide sequence: TGTGCCAGCAGTTCGGGACCCAGGGGGACTGAAGCTTTCTTT. Its translation: CASSSGPRGTEAFF. Supplemented by reference TRBV7-9 and TRBJ1-1, the full variable domain reads DTGVSQNPRHKITKRGQNVTFRCDPISEHNRLYWYRQTLGQGPEFLTYFQNEAQLEKSRLLSDRFSAERPKGSFSTLEIQRTEQGDSAMYLCASSSGPRGTEAFFGQGTRLTVV.

The chain is built from TRBV3-1 (or the pseudogene TRBV3-2) and TRBJ2-5; no clear D. The ends were cut back, 7 bases at V and 3 bases at J, with 6 bases in the middle. In germline, CDR1 is LGHDT, CDR2 YNNKEL (reference sequence). The CDR3 consists of 11 residues. The CDR3 loop reads CASISKETQYF. As DNA, the CDR3 is TGTGCCAGCATTTCCAAAGAGACCCAGTACTTC.

The chain combines TRBV10-3 with TRBJ2-3; 7 positions match TRBD2. Germline V lookup: CDR1 ENHRY, CDR2 SYGVKD. V was pared by 10 bases and J by 5 bases, with 15 bases of the junction left unmatched. The CDR3 totals 15 residues. CDR3 bases: TGTGCCAGTTGGCGGGGTGAGGGAGGGCAAGATACGCAGTATTTT. Its protein product is CASWRGEGGQDTQYF.

The J gene is TRBJ2-7, the V gene TRBV7-9; maybe TRBD2 (6 bases). The CDR3 runs 14 residues. Trimming took off 5 bases at V and 5 bases at J, with 16 bases between the two ends. CDR1 is SEHNR, CDR2 FQNEAQ, per germline (reference sequence). The CDR3 DNA follows: TGTGCCAGCAGCACCCCCACGCGGGGCCACGAGCAGTACTTC. This translates into CASSTPTRGHEQYF.

In its sample, this clone was seen once. The chain is built from TRBV6-6 and TRBJ1-5; no reliable D call. The CDR3 contains 16 residues. The germline CDR1 and CDR2 sequences are MNHNY and SVGAGI (reference sequence). The ends were cut back, 8 bases at V and 0 bases at J, with 17 bases in the middle. In DNA, the CDR3 is TGTGCCAGCCGCGATGCCAGCCACTATAGCAATCAGCCCCAGCATTTT. Its protein product is CASRDASHYSNQPQHF.

J is TRBJ2-7 and V is TRBV25-1; 8 positions match TRBD1. The CDR3 extends over 11 amino acids. Germline lookup yields CDR1 MGHDK and CDR2 SYGVNS. The J segment lost 7 bases and the V segment lost 7 bases, leaving 3 bases of the junction unmatched. CDR3: CASTDRAEQYF. The CDR3 DNA reads TGTGCCAGCACGGACAGGGCGGAGCAGTACTTC.

The rearrangement links TRBV4-1 to TRBJ1-1; possibly TRBD1 for D (6 bases). The CDR3 is 18 residues long. Germline V gives CDR1 MGHRA, CDR2 YSYEKL. Trimming removed 0 bases from V and 3 bases from J, with 20 bases in between. The CDR3 loop is CASSQDSRSGGRDTEAFF. The CDR3, as DNA: TGCGCCAGCAGCCAAGATAGTCGGTCCGGGGGGCGAGACACTGAAGCTTTCTTT.

The V gene is TRBV7-6, the J gene TRBJ2-6; perhaps TRBD1 as D (6 bases). CDR1 and CDR2 (germline): SGHVS, FNYEAQ. The ends were cut back, 5 bases at V and 2 bases at J, with 10 bases in the middle. The CDR3 length is 15 residues. The CDR3 DNA follows: TGTGCCAGCAGCCAACCAGGGGCTGGGGCCAACGTCCTGACTTTC. It specifies CASSQPGAGANVLTF.

The V gene is TRBV5-1, the J gene TRBJ1-2; TRBD1 agrees at 12 bases. The CDR3 is 17 amino acids. Germline V lookup: CDR1 SGHRS, CDR2 YFSETQ. V was pared by 4 bases and J by 3 bases, with 10 bases of the junction left unmatched. CDR3 DNA: TGCGCCAGCAGCGTTTCGGGACAGGGGGCGCAGGACTATGGCTACACCTTC. It yields the protein CASSVSGQGAQDYGYTF.

The chain combines TRBV28 with TRBJ2-7; 7 bases align to TRBD1. The germline V gene has CDR1 MDHEN and CDR2 SYDVKM. The CDR3 runs 13 residues. V shed 6 bases and J 3 bases; nucleotides not matched to a gene: 5. The CDR3 DNA reads as TGTGCCAGCAGACTAGGACAGGACTACGAGCAGTACTTC. Translating it yields CASRLGQDYEQYF.

The chain recombines TRBV7-2 with TRBJ2-7; D gene uncertain. This CDR3 has 14 residues. Trimming removed 2 bases from V and 1 base from J, with 9 bases in between. The germline CDR1 and CDR2 sequences are SGHTA and FQGNSA. CDR3 DNA sequence: TGTGCCAGCAGCTTAATTCCCCTTTCCTACGAGCAGTACTTC. It is translated as CASSLIPLSYEQYF.

This clone was recorded once. The V call is TRBV25-1, the J call TRBJ2-1; 9 bases line up with TRBD2. CDR1 and CDR2 (germline): MGHDK, SYGVNS. J gave up 4 bases and V 6 bases, and 4 bases lay outside the gene matches. This CDR3 comprises 14 residues. DNA of the CDR3: TGTGCCAGCAGGGGACTAGCTCCTTACAATGAGCAGTTCTTC. Amino acids: CASRGLAPYNEQFF.

The rearrangement uses TRBV3-1 (or the pseudogene TRBV3-2) and TRBJ1-2; D perhaps matches TRBD1 (6 bases). The CDR3 loop spans 16 amino acids. The germline CDR1 and CDR2 sequences are LGHDT and YNNKEL (reference sequence). V lost 4 bases and J 8 bases, leaving 23 bases between the germline ends. CDR3 loop: CASSLFTGSQERGYTF. The CDR3 nucleotides are TGTGCCAGCAGCCTTTTTACAGGGAGTCAGGAGAGGGGCTACACCTTC.

CDR3 loop: CAWISSERRDEQFF. CDR3 DNA sequence: TGTGCCTGGATCAGTAGCGAGAGGAGGGATGAGCAGTTCTTC. The chain couples TRBV30 to TRBJ2-1, with a weak D call TRBD2 (6 bases). The CDR3 runs to 14 residues. V was cut by 4 bases and J by 8 bases, with 18 bases left in between. The germline V gene encodes CDR1 GTSNPN and CDR2 SVGIG (reference sequence).

The rearrangement joins TRBV24-1 to TRBJ2-7; 9 nucleotides match TRBD2. Trimming cost V 3 bases and J 4 bases; bases outside gene matches: 6. The CDR3 has 15 residues. Germline V gene sequence: CDR1 KGHDR, CDR2 SFDVKD. The CDR3 DNA reads as TGTGCCACCAGTGATCCGTCTAGCGGGATGTACGAGCAGTACTTC. Protein sequence: CATSDPSSGMYEQYF.

V is TRBV6-5 and J is TRBJ2-7; D gene unclear. This CDR3 contains 13 residues. V shed 7 bases and J shed 3 bases, with 13 bases lying between them. From germline, CDR1 is MNHEY and CDR2 SVGAGI. The CDR3 region is CASTNNRGYEQYF. The DNA for the CDR3 is TGTGCCAGCACCAACAATAGAGGCTACGAGCAGTACTTC.

This clone has more than one count but fewer than ten. The rearrangement joins TRBV14 to TRBJ2-1; TRBD2 matches at 9 bases. V shed 4 bases, J shed 8 bases, and the junction held 9 bases outside the gene matches. This CDR3 contains 15 residues. Looked up from germline, CDR1 is SGHDN and CDR2 is FVKESK. CDR3 sequence reads: CASSLPGAGGDEQFF. The CDR3 DNA reads as TGTGCCAGCAGCCTCCCGGGAGCGGGAGGTGATGAGCAGTTCTTC.

This chain uses TRBV30 with TRBJ2-5, with 8 positions matching TRBD1. The junction had 4 bases not matched to a gene; V was cut back by 3 bases and J by 4 bases. The CDR3 runs 13 residues. In germline, CDR1 is GTSNPN, CDR2 SVGIG (reference sequence). The CDR3 protein is CAWSADRAETQYF. In DNA, the CDR3 is TGTGCCTGGAGCGCGGACAGGGCAGAGACCCAGTACTTC.